This paragraph reports one TCR beta chain. This sample was included in a study of blood T cell repertoires in COVID-19. Sequencing used immunoSEQ multiplex PCR; TCRdb keeps in-frame clones, though not all of them. There are roughly 190,000 clones in the sample; approximately 82% occur only once, and roughly 2.9% lies in the top ten. Sequenced: peripheral blood. The TCR comes from a man aged 50 or older with active or convalescent COVID-19.

The CDR3 coding sequence is TGTGCCAGCAGTTTGACAGGGGCGAGGGGCTACACCTTC. Its translation is CASSLTGARGYTF. V gene TRBV6-2 or TRBV6-3 combines with J gene TRBJ1-2, with 8 bases lining up with TRBD1. V was clipped by 4 bases and J by 8 bases; unmatched bases: 6. Germline assignment: CDR1 MNHEY and CDR2 SVGEGT. The CDR3 loop spans 13 amino acids.